The 15 T cell receptor beta chains presented below share a single source sample, sequenced in a study of blood T cell repertoires in COVID-19. Sequencing used immunoSEQ multiplex PCR; TCRdb keeps in-frame clones, though not all of them. The sample lists 300,000 to 350,000 clones, approximately 90% occurring once. Sequenced: peripheral blood. These receptors were taken from a woman between 18 and 29 years old who had recovered from COVID-19.

The rearrangement joins TRBV11-3 to TRBJ2-3, with D possibly being TRBD2 (5 bases). The CDR3 length is 14 residues. Trimming shortened V by 2 bases and J by 2 bases, and 8 bases separated the two germline ends. The germline CDR1 and CDR2 sequences are SGHNT and YENEEA. CDR3 coding DNA: TGTGCCAGCAGCTTACAAGCGGTCACAGATACGCAGTATTTT. This translates into CASSLQAVTDTQYF.

This clone was seen once. At one of its ends the junction is not consistent with the germline gene, which may arise from a read error. In nucleotides, the CDR3 is TGTGCCAGTAGTATCCCTTACTCACCGGGACAAAGCTTC. Translation gives CASSIPYSPGQSF. The chain recombines TRBV19 with TRBJ1-2, with a weak D call TRBD1 (6 bases). In germline, CDR1 is LNHDA, CDR2 SQIVND (reference sequence). This CDR3 region has 13 residues.

The chain uses TRBV19 and TRBJ1-2; D remains unclear. The CDR3 sequence is 13 residues long. Trimming took 3 bases from V and 4 from J, leaving 9 bases between them. Germline V CDR1 and CDR2: LNHDA, SQIVND (reference sequence). CDR3 region: CASSMERGYGYTF. The CDR3 nucleotides read TGTGCCAGTAGTATGGAGAGAGGCTATGGCTACACCTTC.

The rearrangement uses TRBV9 and TRBJ1-1, with no clear D. Deletions cut 4 bases from V and 0 bases from J, with 7 bases between. CDR1 SGDLS and CDR2 YYNGEE come from the germline V gene. The length of the CDR3 is 13 residues. This chain's CDR3 is CASSTSLNTEAFF. CDR3 sequence (DNA): TGTGCCAGCAGCACAAGTTTGAACACTGAAGCTTTCTTT.

V gene TRBV9 combines with J gene TRBJ1-1; D remains unclear. The V end was cut by 0 bases, the J end by 4 bases, with 13 bases between. CDR3 length equals 15 residues. Germline values: CDR1 SGDLS, CDR2 YYNGEE. The CDR3: CASSVEGGWITEAFF. CDR3 nucleotides: TGTGCCAGCAGCGTAGAGGGCGGGTGGATCACTGAAGCTTTCTTT.

The V and J genes are TRBV21-1 and TRBJ2-2; the listed D gene, TRBD2, was not tested against the DNA. TRBV21-1 is tagged as a pseudogene. The CDR3 is made up of 14 amino acids. The CDR3 DNA sequence: TGTGCCAGCAGCAAAGACGCGGGCACCGGGGAGCTGTTTTTT. Its translation is CASSKDAGTGELFF.

The CDR3 sequence: CASSPTLANTGELFF. For the CDR3, the DNA is TGTGCCAGTAGTCCCACCCTGGCCAACACCGGGGAGCTGTTTTTT. The gene calls are TRBV19 and TRBJ2-2, with D hard to call. Trimming pared 5 bases from V and 2 bases from J, leaving 12 bases between. CDR1 is LNHDA, CDR2 SQIVND, per germline (reference sequence). The CDR3 consists of 15 residues.

The rearrangement joins TRBV7-2 to TRBJ1-1, with TRBD1 matching over 7 bases. Germline lookup yields CDR1 SGHTA and CDR2 FQGNSA. Trimming at V came to 1 base and at J to 9 bases, leaving 5 bases not matched to a gene. CDR3 length: 13 residues. The CDR3 nucleotides are TGTGCCAGCAGCTTAGGGGGACAGACTAAAGCTTTCTTT. This sequence encodes CASSLGGQTKAFF.

The CDR3 is CASSFHAGGNTDTQYF. In DNA, the CDR3 is TGCGCCAGCAGCTTCCATGCGGGAGGGAACACAGATACGCAGTATTTT. The V gene is TRBV5-1, the J gene TRBJ2-3; 9 nucleotides agree with TRBD2. V dropped 2 bases and J dropped 2; count of bases not matched to a gene: 6. Germline lookup yields CDR1 SGHRS and CDR2 YFSETQ. The CDR3 sequence is 16 residues long.

This clone was found a few times. The chain links TRBV5-6 to TRBJ2-7; 8 nucleotides align to TRBD1. This CDR3 contains 15 residues. From germline, CDR1 is SGHDT and CDR2 YYEEEE. V dropped 1 base and J dropped 4; count of bases not matched to a gene: 7. This CDR3 reads CASSLLGQAPYEQYV. The CDR3 DNA reads TGTGCCAGCAGCTTGCTGGGACAGGCCCCTTACGAGCAGTACGTC.

The rearrangement uses TRBV7-9 and TRBJ2-7, with D perhaps matching TRBD2 (6 bases). The CDR3 is made up of 14 amino acids. Germline V gene lookup returns CDR1 SEHNR and CDR2 FQNEAQ (reference sequence). V lost 5 bases to trimming and J lost 7 bases, with 18 bases between them. CDR3 nucleotides: TGTGCCAGCAGCCCCGGGACTGGTGTGGGGGAGCAGTACGTC. This encodes CASSPGTGVGEQYV.

The chain has TRBV25-1 and TRBJ1-4, with TRBD1 identical over 8 bases. Per germline, CDR1 MGHDK and CDR2 SYGVNS. The CDR3 length is 15 residues. V shed 6 bases, J shed 8 bases, and the junction held 11 bases outside the gene matches. CDR3 in amino acids: CASRRTGIEGEKLFF. The DNA of the CDR3 is TGTGCCAGCAGAAGGACAGGGATCGAGGGAGAAAAACTGTTTTTT.

The CDR3 here is CASSYGVNTEAFF. DNA of the CDR3: TGTGCCAGCTCATACGGGGTGAACACTGAAGCTTTCTTT. The chain links TRBV18 to TRBJ1-1; D not resolved. CDR1 is KGHSH, CDR2 LQKENI, per germline. This CDR3 is 13 amino acids long. Trimming took 5 bases from V and 0 from J, leaving 7 bases between them. Full variable domain (remainder filled in from reference TRBV18 and TRBJ1-1): NAGVMQNPRHLVRRRGQEARLRCSPMKGHSHVYWYRQLPEEGLKFMVYLQKENIIDESGMPKERFSAEFPKEGPSILRIQQVVRGDSAAYFCASSYGVNTEAFFGQGTRLTVV.

This rearrangement joins TRBV5-6 to TRBJ2-5; D not resolved. The CDR3 runs 14 residues. V dropped 0 bases and J dropped 2 bases, with 8 bases sitting between them. Germline CDR1 reads SGHDT; CDR2 reads YYEEEE. The DNA of the CDR3 is TGTGCCAGCAGCTTGGTAACAAGTCAAGAGACCCAGTACTTC. It is translated as CASSLVTSQETQYF. The whole variable domain, filled in from reference TRBV5-6 and TRBJ2-5, reads DAGVTQSPTHLIKTRGQQVTLRCSPKSGHDTVSWYQQALGQGPQFIFQYYEEEERQRGNFPDRFSGHQFPNYSSELNVNALLLGDSALYLCASSLVTSQETQYFGPGTRLLVL.

This clone occurred once. V is TRBV2 and J is TRBJ2-1; 7 bases align to TRBD2. CDR3 length: 13 residues. V was clipped by 6 bases and J by 2 bases; unmatched bases: 1. Germline CDR1 reads SNHLY; CDR2 reads FYNNEI. CDR3 in amino acids: CASRRETYNEQFF. CDR3 DNA sequence: TGTGCCAGCAGGCGGGAGACCTACAATGAGCAGTTCTTC. Supplemented by reference TRBV2 and TRBJ2-1, the full variable domain reads EPEVTQTPSHQVTQMGQEVILRCVPISNHLYFYWYRQILGQKVEFLVSFYNNEISEKSEIFDDQFSVERPDGSNFTLKIRSTKLEDSAMYFCASRRETYNEQFFGPGTRLTVL.